Below are 23 T cell receptor beta chains sequenced from a single sample in a study of blood T cell repertoires in COVID-19 (dated by TCRdb to the early 2020s). The library relied on the immunoSEQ multiplex PCR assay. TCRdb retrieved this table from immuneACCESS and kept in-frame rearrangements only. Not all clones are present; in checked studies, unresolved V genes account for under half, and no reason is known for the remainder. The sample data list about 170,000 clones, and about 88% of these were observed just once. The ten largest clonotypes hold approximately 24% of the sample. The sequencing input was peripheral blood. These receptors were obtained from a man aged 60 to 75 with acute or convalescent COVID-19.

The chain links TRBV5-6 to TRBJ2-7, with 8 bases matching TRBD1. Germline assignment: CDR1 SGHDT and CDR2 YYEEEE. J was trimmed by 2 bases and V by 6 bases; bases with no gene match: 13. The CDR3 is 16 amino acids. The DNA of the CDR3 is TGTGCCAGCACCTATGCCCCAGGGGGCATGACCTACGAGCAGTACGTC. Amino acid sequence: CASTYAPGGMTYEQYV.

The rearrangement joins TRBV28 to TRBJ2-2; TRBD2 matches at 13 bases. Germline V gene lookup returns CDR1 MDHEN and CDR2 SYDVKM. V shed 7 bases, J shed 7 bases, and the junction held 9 bases outside the gene matches. This CDR3 is 16 amino acids long. The CDR3 is CASMGIGLAGDGELFF. CDR3 bases: TGTGCCAGCATGGGGATTGGACTAGCGGGAGACGGGGAGCTGTTTTTT. Full variable domain (remainder filled in from reference TRBV28 and TRBJ2-2): DVKVTQSSRYLVKRTGEKVFLECVQDMDHENMFWYRQDPGLGLRLIYFSYDVKMKEKGDIPEGYSVSREKKERFSLILESASTNQTSMYLCASMGIGLAGDGELFFGEGSRLTVL.

The genes are TRBV5-6 and TRBJ2-5, with 14 bases identical to TRBD2. The germline gives CDR1 SGHDT, CDR2 YYEEEE. J lost 5 bases, V lost 4 bases, and 7 bases had no gene match. The CDR3 spans 16 residues. The CDR3, as DNA: TGTGCCAGCAGCAAAAAGGGACTAGCGGGGGTTGAGACCCAGTACTTC. It codes for CASSKKGLAGVETQYF.

The chain is built from TRBV6-6 and TRBJ2-2, with a weak D call TRBD2 (6 bases). Trimming shortened V by 0 bases and J by 6 bases, and 11 bases separated the two germline ends. This CDR3 comprises 15 residues. CDR1 is MNHNY and CDR2 is SVGAGI in the germline V gene (reference sequence). The CDR3 sequence is CASSYSKGGPGELFF. In nucleotides, the CDR3 is TGTGCCAGCAGTTACTCGAAGGGAGGCCCCGGGGAGCTGTTTTTT.

The chain employs TRBV11-3 and TRBJ2-1, with TRBD2 matching over 7 bases. The junction had 13 bases not matched to a gene; V was cut back by 9 bases and J by 8 bases. Germline CDR1 is SGHNT and CDR2 is YENEEA. This CDR3 comprises 14 residues. The CDR3 is CASRLAINVDEQFF. For the CDR3, the DNA is TGTGCCAGTCGACTAGCCATAAATGTCGATGAGCAGTTCTTC.

V and J are TRBV30 and TRBJ2-7; 7 nucleotides agree with TRBD1. V gave up 4 bases and J gave up 5 bases; unmatched junction bases: 11. Germline loops: CDR1 GTSNPN, CDR2 SVGIG (reference sequence). The CDR3 runs to 14 residues. CDR3 DNA: TGTGCCTGGACACCTATCGACAGGGCACACGAGCAGTACTTC. Protein: CAWTPIDRAHEQYF. The entire variable domain, with the rest obtained from reference TRBV30 and TRBJ2-7, is as follows: SQTIHQWPATLVQPVGSPLSLECTVEGTSNPNLYWYRQAAGRGLQLLFYSVGIGQISSEVPQNLSASRPQDRQFILSSKKLLLSDSGFYLCAWTPIDRAHEQYFGPGTRLTVT.

The chain combines TRBV5-1 with TRBJ2-2; 9 bases align to TRBD1. Per germline, CDR1 SGHRS and CDR2 YFSETQ. This CDR3 contains 14 residues. V shed 4 bases, J shed 7 bases, and the junction held 5 bases outside the gene matches. In DNA, the CDR3 is TGCGCCAGCAGCATGGGACAGGGCATCGGGGAGCTGTTTTTT. Protein: CASSMGQGIGELFF.

The V and J genes are TRBV5-1 and TRBJ2-7, with 9 bases aligning to TRBD2. Germline V CDR1 and CDR2: SGHRS, YFSETQ. The CDR3 is made up of 15 amino acids. J gave up 2 bases and V 4 bases, and 7 bases lay outside the gene matches. Here the CDR3 reads CASSATSGLTYEQYF. In DNA, the CDR3 is TGCGCCAGCAGCGCCACTAGCGGGCTAACCTACGAGCAGTACTTC.

V gene TRBV10-3 combines with J gene TRBJ1-2; 7 nucleotides line up with TRBD1. CDR1 is ENHRY and CDR2 is SYGVKD in the germline V gene. V shed 9 bases and J 5 bases; nucleotides not matched to a gene: 12. CDR3 length: 14 amino acids. The CDR3: CAMLGEGAGYGYTF. CDR3 nucleotides: TGTGCCATGCTAGGAGAGGGGGCTGGGTATGGCTACACCTTC.

In DNA, the CDR3 is TGTGCCACCGCGGGACAGGGCCAAGAGACCCAGTACTTC. Translated: CATAGQGQETQYF. The gene calls are TRBV7-9 and TRBJ2-5; 9 bases align to TRBD1. CDR1 and CDR2 (germline): SEHNR, FQNEAQ (reference sequence). The junction had 4 bases not matched to a gene; V was cut back by 10 bases and J by 1 base. This CDR3 has 13 residues.

The table lists this clone with a few counts. The chain links TRBV19 to TRBJ2-2; D remains ambiguous. Trimming pared 2 bases from V and 4 bases from J, leaving 14 bases between. This CDR3 contains 16 residues. CDR1 is LNHDA, CDR2 SQIVND, per germline (reference sequence). DNA of the CDR3: TGTGCCAGTAGTATAAGACACAGCTCTTCCACCGGGGAGCTGTTTTTT. Its translation: CASSIRHSSSTGELFF.

The chain has TRBV2 and TRBJ1-3; D gene uncertain. Trimming removed 6 bases from V and 0 bases from J, with 9 bases in between. Germline CDR1 SNHLY, CDR2 FYNNEI. This CDR3 is built from 14 residues. The CDR3 DNA sequence: TGTGCCAGCAGGGCCGCTGGCTCTGGAAACACCATATATTTT. Amino acid sequence: CASRAAGSGNTIYF. The variable domain in full, completed from reference TRBV2 and TRBJ1-3, reads EPEVTQTPSHQVTQMGQEVILRCVPISNHLYFYWYRQILGQKVEFLVSFYNNEISEKSEIFDDQFSVERPDGSNFTLKIRSTKLEDSAMYFCASRAAGSGNTIYFGEGSWLTVV.

This chain links TRBV7-8 with TRBJ1-1; 8 bases agree with TRBD1. J was trimmed by 4 bases and V by 3 bases; bases with no gene match: 7. CDR3 size: 15 residues. Germline CDR1 reads SGHVS; CDR2 reads FQNEAQ. The chain's CDR3 is CASSLLTGVVTEAFF. CDR3 nucleotides: TGTGCCAGCAGCTTGTTGACAGGGGTGGTCACTGAAGCTTTCTTT.

The count of this clone is one. The chain has TRBV5-5 and TRBJ1-2, with a possible D match to TRBD1 (6 bases). The CDR3 runs 13 residues. V was clipped by 2 bases and J by 4 bases, with 9 bases between them. Germline assignment: CDR1 SGHKS and CDR2 YYEKEE (reference sequence). The CDR3 loop is CASSFQGSYGYTF. The CDR3, as DNA: TGTGCCAGCAGCTTTCAGGGGAGCTATGGCTACACCTTC.

This chain's CDR3 is CASRVDRLNTEAFF. The CDR3 DNA is TGTGCCAGCAGGGTCGACAGGTTGAACACTGAAGCTTTCTTT. The chain carries TRBV2 and TRBJ1-1, with TRBD1 as a possible D gene (6 bases). This CDR3 has 14 residues. Germline lookup yields CDR1 SNHLY and CDR2 FYNNEI. The V gene lost 6 bases and the J gene lost 0 bases, with 11 bases spanning the gap. Full variable domain (rest looked up from reference TRBV2 and TRBJ1-1): EPEVTQTPSHQVTQMGQEVILRCVPISNHLYFYWYRQILGQKVEFLVSFYNNEISEKSEIFDDQFSVERPDGSNFTLKIRSTKLEDSAMYFCASRVDRLNTEAFFGQGTRLTVV.

This clone was seen just once. The V call is TRBV10-3, the J call TRBJ1-5; no definite D call. The CDR3 totals 13 residues. Between the trimmed V and J ends, which lost 4 bases and 4 bases, there was a span of 8 bases. From germline, CDR1 is ENHRY and CDR2 SYGVKD. The chain's CDR3 is CAISARENQPQHF. The CDR3 nucleotides are TGTGCCATCAGTGCACGGGAAAATCAGCCCCAGCATTTT.

This chain uses TRBV24-1 with TRBJ2-1, with TRBD1 identical over 9 bases. CDR1 is KGHDR and CDR2 is SFDVKD in the germline V gene. The V gene end was trimmed by 4 bases and the J gene end by 8 bases; junction bases not matched to a gene: 11. The CDR3 loop spans 16 amino acids. The CDR3 DNA is TGTGCCACCAGTGACCGTGGACAGGGGCTTTCGGATGAGCAGTTCTTC. It codes for CATSDRGQGLSDEQFF.

V usage is TRBV10-3 and J usage is TRBJ1-2, with TRBD1 matching over 9 bases. Germline CDR1 ENHRY, CDR2 SYGVKD. J lost 0 bases, V lost 6 bases, and 2 bases had no gene match. This CDR3 region has 14 residues. The CDR3 loop reads CAIRRDRANYGYTF. The DNA of the CDR3 is TGTGCCATCAGGAGGGACAGGGCTAACTATGGCTACACCTTC.

The V gene is TRBV6-5, the J gene TRBJ2-3; 10 nucleotides match TRBD1. There are 15 residues in the CDR3. Germline-derived CDR1 and CDR2 are MNHEY and SVGAGI. The V segment lost 6 bases and the J segment 2 bases; nucleotides outside the gene matches: 5. CDR3 amino acids: CASRRDRGYTDTQYF. CDR3 in DNA: TGTGCCAGCAGGAGGGACAGGGGATACACAGATACGCAGTATTTT.

The genes are TRBV29-1 and TRBJ1-5; no clear D gene. With 6 bases removed from V and 4 bases from J, the gap between germline ends came to 13 bases. The CDR3 is made up of 13 amino acids. Germline V gives CDR1 SQVTM, CDR2 ANQGSEA. In DNA form, the CDR3 reads TGCAGCGTCGGAGGGTCAGAGAATCAGCCCCAGCATTTT. Residues: CSVGGSENQPQHF. Variable domain in full (rest from reference TRBV29-1 and TRBJ1-5): SAVISQKPSRDICQRGTSLTIQCQVDSQVTMMFWYRQQPGQSLTLIATANQGSEATYESGFVIDKFPISRPNLTFSTLTVSNMSPEDSSIYLCSVGGSENQPQHFGDGTRLSIL.

This rearrangement joins TRBV12-3 or TRBV12-4 to TRBJ2-5, with D hard to call. Trimming removed 2 bases from V and 5 bases from J, with 9 bases in between. This CDR3 contains 13 residues. The CDR3 sequence: CASSLSARETQYF. The CDR3 DNA is TGTGCCAGCAGTTTATCAGCGCGGGAGACCCAGTACTTC.

The J gene is TRBJ1-2, the V gene TRBV12-3 or TRBV12-4, with 10 positions matching TRBD1. Trimming at V came to 6 bases and at J to 8 bases, leaving 6 bases not matched to a gene. The CDR3 covers 13 residues. DNA for the CDR3: TGTGCCAGCAGCTCGGACAGGGGGAAAGGCTACACCTTC. It is translated as CASSSDRGKGYTF.

V is TRBV19 and J is TRBJ2-3; 10 bases are shared with TRBD2. There are 16 residues in the CDR3. CDR1 is LNHDA and CDR2 is SQIVND in the germline V gene (reference sequence). V was pared by 5 bases and J by 0 bases, with 5 bases of the junction left unmatched. In nucleotides, the CDR3 is TGTGCCAGTAGTCCGGAGACTAGCGGGAGCACAGATACGCAGTATTTT. This encodes CASSPETSGSTDTQYF. Using reference TRBV19 and TRBJ2-3 for the parts outside the CDR3, the full variable domain is DGGITQSPKYLFRKEGQNVTLSCEQNLNHDAMYWYRQDPGQGLRLIYYSQIVNDFQKGDIAEGYSVSREKKESFPLTVTSAQKNPTAFYLCASSPETSGSTDTQYFGPGTRLTVL.